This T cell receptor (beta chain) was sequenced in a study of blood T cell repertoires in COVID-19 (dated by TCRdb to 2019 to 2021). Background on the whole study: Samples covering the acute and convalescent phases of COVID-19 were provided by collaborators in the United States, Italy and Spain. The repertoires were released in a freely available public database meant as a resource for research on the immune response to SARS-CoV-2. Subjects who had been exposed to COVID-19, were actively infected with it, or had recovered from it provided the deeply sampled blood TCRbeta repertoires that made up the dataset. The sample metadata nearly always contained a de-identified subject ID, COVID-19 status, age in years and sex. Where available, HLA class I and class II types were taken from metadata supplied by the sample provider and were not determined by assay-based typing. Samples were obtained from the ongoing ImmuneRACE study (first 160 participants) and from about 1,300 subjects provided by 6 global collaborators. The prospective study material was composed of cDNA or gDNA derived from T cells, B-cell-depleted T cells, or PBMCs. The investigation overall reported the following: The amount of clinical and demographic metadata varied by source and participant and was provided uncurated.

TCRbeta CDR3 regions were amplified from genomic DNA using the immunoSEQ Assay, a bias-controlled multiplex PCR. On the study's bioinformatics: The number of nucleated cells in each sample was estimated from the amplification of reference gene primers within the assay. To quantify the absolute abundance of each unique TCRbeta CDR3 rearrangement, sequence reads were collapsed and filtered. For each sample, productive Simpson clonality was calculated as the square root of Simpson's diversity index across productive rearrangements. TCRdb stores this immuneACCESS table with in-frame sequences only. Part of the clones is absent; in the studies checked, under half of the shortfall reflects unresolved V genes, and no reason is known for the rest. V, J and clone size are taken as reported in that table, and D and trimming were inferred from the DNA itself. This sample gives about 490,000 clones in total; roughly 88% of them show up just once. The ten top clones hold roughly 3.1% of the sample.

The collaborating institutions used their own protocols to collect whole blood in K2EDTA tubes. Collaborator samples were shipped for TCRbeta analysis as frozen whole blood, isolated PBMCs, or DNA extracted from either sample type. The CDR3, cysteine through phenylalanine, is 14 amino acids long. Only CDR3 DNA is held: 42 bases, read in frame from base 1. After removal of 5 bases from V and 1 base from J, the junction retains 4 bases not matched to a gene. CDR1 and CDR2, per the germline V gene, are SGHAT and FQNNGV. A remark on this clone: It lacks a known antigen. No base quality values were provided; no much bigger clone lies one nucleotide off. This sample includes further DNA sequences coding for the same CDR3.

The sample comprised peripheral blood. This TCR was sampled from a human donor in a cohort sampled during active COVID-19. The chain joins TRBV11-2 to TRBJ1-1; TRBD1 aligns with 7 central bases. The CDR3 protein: CASSTRTGNTEAFF. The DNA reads TGTGCCAGCAGCACCCGGACAGGGAACACTGAAGCTTTCTTT.